A selection of T cell receptor beta chains follows, all from one sample in a study of response to subunit inactivated influenza vaccine. TCRdb reprocessed the RT-PCR reads with MiXCR, giving one entry per CDR3 protein. The sample has about 520,000 distinct CDR3 sequences, around 7.7% seen once; the top ten hold approximately 14%. The source was PBMCs from blood, collected approximately 25 months after vaccination. These receptors were obtained from a man in his fifties or sixties who received an inactivated influenza vaccine. Both conserved end residues are trimmed from each CDR3. A row's size may be missing; if present it is once, few, many or a size class.

J,V,size,CDR3
TRBJ2-7,TRBV4-3,few,ASSQDIGTGYYEQY
TRBJ2-1,TRBV5-1,-,ASSLGTALPEQF
TRBJ2-5,TRBV20-1,-,SVSRGGLETQY
TRBJ2-1,TRBV7-2,-,ASSLAAGSGYNEQF
TRBJ2-3,TRBV20-1,-,SAGVGSSGRYRVTDTQY
TRBJ2-5,TRBV4-2,many,ASSQAAGTSVETQY
TRBJ2-2,TRBV11-2,-,ASSLRLFDSGELF
TRBJ2-2,TRBV7-9,-,ASSTLAGDTGELF
TRBJ2-5,TRBV20-1,-,SARPGALQETQY
TRBJ2-2,TRBV6-2/TRBV6-3,-,ASSYSMTGTNTGELF
TRBJ2-4,TRBV5-1,-,ASSLDAGQKNIQY
-,TRBV4-3,-,ASSQDQSVDTQH
TRBJ2-1,TRBV7-9,-,ASSPQVSSYNEQF
TRBJ1-1,TRBV20-1,few,SAGRRAASYGGAF
TRBJ2-1,TRBV19,-,ASWDRDGHEQF
TRBJ2-2,TRBV6-2/TRBV6-3,many,ASSYPLKGQPNTGELF
TRBJ2-7,TRBV5-6,-,ASSLRGGTSPSSYEQY
TRBJ2-7,TRBV20-1,few,SASPNRYEQY
TRBJ2-5,TRBV12-3/TRBV12-4,few,ASSPPEPGNQY
TRBJ1-1,TRBV20-1,-,SAPVGLKNTEAF
TRBJ2-3,TRBV20-1,many,SASGTSKEY
TRBJ2-1,TRBV4-2,few,ASSQPGLAIGEQF